The entry below gives a single T cell receptor (beta chain) sequence along with its context. The antigen remains unidentified. The authors used template switching to add a universal primer site and gave cDNA unique molecular identifiers. One entry per CDR3 protein, called by TCRdb with MiXCR from the 5' RACE reads. The table has around 530,000 distinct CDR3 sequences, 13% to 15% seen once; the top ten hold nearly 0.45%. Deletions cut 2 bases from V and 8 bases from J, with 10 bases between. The germline gives CDR1 MNHEY, CDR2 SMNVEV (reference sequence). This CDR3 is built from 13 residues. This sample was included in a study of identical twins. Study-level results: Conclusions rested on cross-sectional statistics rather than following the same donors.

These same data were also listed under a study on yellow fever vaccine responses in identical twins.

The rearrangement joins TRBV27 to TRBJ2-1; no firm D call. The source is a woman aged 18-35 years in good health. What was sequenced was CD4+ T cells sorted from blood. DNA for the CDR3: TGTGCCAGCAGTTTACTCTTAGGGTATGAGCAGTTCTTC. Encoded protein: CASSLLLGYEQFF.